These T cell receptor beta chains were read from a single sample in a study of T cells after yellow fever vaccination. TCRdb reprocessed the 5' RACE reads with MiXCR, giving one entry per CDR3 protein. Of 610,000 or so distinct CDR3 sequences in the sample, approximately 13% were seen once. Sequences were derived from PBMCs, sampled on the day of the yellow fever booster vaccination. These receptors came from a man aged 30-40 years who received the YFV17D yellow fever vaccine. CDR3s leave out the opening cysteine and the closing phenylalanine or tryptophan.

v_call	cdr3_aa
TRBV11-2	ASSLGLATGEQY
TRBV20-1	SARSDSFNEQF
TRBV19	ASTSKGDTQY
TRBV18	ASSPDVHQPQH
TRBV6-1	ASSRDRSYGYT
TRBV4-3	ASSQATSAYEQY
TRBV6-5	ASSYSRGAGNTGELF
TRBV4-3	ASSQPPAPEQY
TRBV3-1	ASSQDGREETQY
TRBV11-2	ASSLELGTIMDTQY
TRBV12-3/TRBV12-4	ASTGLAGEQY
TRBV11-2	ASSYPGGRTEAF
TRBV20-1	SARDTNSSYNEQF
TRBV27	ASRSTVYGYT
TRBV4-2	AISLGLGGTVNTEAF
TRBV14	ASSQDASGTKLPYEQY
TRBV7-9	ASSLAGGRHEQF
TRBV7-2	ASSLVTILNYGYT
TRBV6-5	ASSLTIRGSYNEQF
TRBV27	ASSLSAGPYGYT
TRBV6-1	ASSEQGTVRELF
TRBV13	ASSLGRGRRY
TRBV6-5	ASSYGASRGVTQY
TRBV4-1	VSSQDRGFRGPQH
TRBV19	ASSGRAPDTQY
TRBV12-3/TRBV12-4	AIQSSYNEQF
TRBV30	AWSPGLQETQY
TRBV15	ATSSSGRTIGKLF
TRBV5-1	ASSGSGGVYNEQF
TRBV10-2	ASSGTRLNEQY
TRBV20-1	SALWENTGELF
TRBV20-1	SAYHRLSAKNIQY
TRBV7-2	ASSLGGAGGLIEQF
TRBV6-1	ASSLLAGVRETQY
TRBV5-1	ASSSPGDEQF
TRBV20-1	SASVGGGETQY
TRBV6-1	ASSEGPWVETQY
TRBV7-9	ASSWTGEGRQY
TRBV4-3	ASSQGFNQGAGNTIY
TRBV11-2	ASRDVITELWYIQY
TRBV19	ASRRDVRGELF
TRBV6-2/TRBV6-3	ASSSPLGGRTYNEQF
TRBV6-2/TRBV6-3	ASRGEMAYNEQF
TRBV7-7	ASSLQPGHGGQETQY
TRBV6-1	ASSPRLPNTGELF
TRBV15	ATSRARDYEQY
TRBV7-9	ASSLSQGLTDTQY
TRBV5-1	ASSLDVAGVRNEQF
TRBV9	ASSVPWDTDTQY
TRBV25-1	ASSGQGKGTYGYT
TRBV5-1	ASSPTAETQY
TRBV6-1	ASIRSGRRDEQF
TRBV18	ASSPRGGAEAF
TRBV4-2	ASSQDPQLGKPQH
TRBV20-1	CAKNLAGSGANVLT